Below are 4 T cell receptor beta chains sequenced from a single sample in a study of blood T cells in healthy people across ages. Alongside a J-beta primer mix, a sample-barcoded 5' primer served in a second PCR lasting about 7 to 11 cycles. TCRdb re-called the 5' RACE reads with MiXCR, one entry per CDR3 protein. The sample lists around 670,000 distinct CDR3 sequences; about 30% were seen once. Sequencing was done on a sample of blood. The receptors come from a woman aged 80 or over in good health.

The chain joins TRBV29-1 to TRBJ1-1; the D gene is possibly TRBD1 (6 bases). The V gene's germline CDR1 is SQVTM and CDR2 ANQGSEA. CDR3 length: 11 residues. V lost 1 base, J lost 11 bases, and 11 bases lay in between. The CDR3 spells CSVEAGARAFF. In DNA form, the CDR3 reads TGCAGCGTTGAAGCAGGGGCACGGGCTTTCTTT.

This clonotype was counted ten times or more. The chain carries TRBV10-3 and TRBJ2-7; D ambiguous. The CDR3 contains 11 residues. Trimming took off 11 bases at V and 5 bases at J, with 13 bases between the two ends. Germline assignment: CDR1 ENHRY and CDR2 SYGVKD. The CDR3 sequence: CAARSSHEQYF. CDR3 DNA: TGTGCCGCCAGGTCGAGTCACGAGCAGTACTTC.

There are a few counts of this clonotype. The rearrangement uses TRBV4-2 and TRBJ1-1; a possible D gene is TRBD1 (6 bases). CDR1 is LGHNA, CDR2 YNFKEQ, per germline. The CDR3 is made up of 14 amino acids. V was shortened by 1 base and J by 5 bases, with 11 bases between the two germline ends. The chain's CDR3 is CASSQGVRGTEAFF. DNA for the CDR3: TGTGCCAGCAGCCAAGGCGTAAGGGGGACTGAAGCTTTCTTT.

This clonotype was seen many times. The chain couples TRBV29-1 to TRBJ1-1; no firm D call. With 2 bases removed from V and 1 base from J, the gap between germline ends came to 11 bases. The CDR3 contains 14 residues. Germline CDR1 is SQVTM and CDR2 is ANQGSEA. The CDR3 DNA reads TGCAGCGTTGAAAGGTCCTGGGAGAACACTGAAGCTTTCTTT. Protein: CSVERSWENTEAFF.